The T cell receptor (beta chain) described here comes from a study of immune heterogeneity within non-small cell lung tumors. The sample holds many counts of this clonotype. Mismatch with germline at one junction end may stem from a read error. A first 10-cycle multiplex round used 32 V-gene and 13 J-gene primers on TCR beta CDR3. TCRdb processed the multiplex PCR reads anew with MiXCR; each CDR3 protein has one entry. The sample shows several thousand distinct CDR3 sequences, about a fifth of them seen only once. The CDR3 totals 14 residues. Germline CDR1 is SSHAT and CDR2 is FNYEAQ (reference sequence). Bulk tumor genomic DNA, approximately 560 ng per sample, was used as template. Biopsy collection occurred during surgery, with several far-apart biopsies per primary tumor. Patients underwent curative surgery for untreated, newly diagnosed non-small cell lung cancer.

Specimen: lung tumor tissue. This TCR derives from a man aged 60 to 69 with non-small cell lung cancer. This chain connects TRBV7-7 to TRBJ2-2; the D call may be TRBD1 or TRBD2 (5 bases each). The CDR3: CASSLGRRSGELFF. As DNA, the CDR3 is TGTGCTAGCAGCTTGGGACGGCGGTCCGGGGAGCTGTTTTTT.